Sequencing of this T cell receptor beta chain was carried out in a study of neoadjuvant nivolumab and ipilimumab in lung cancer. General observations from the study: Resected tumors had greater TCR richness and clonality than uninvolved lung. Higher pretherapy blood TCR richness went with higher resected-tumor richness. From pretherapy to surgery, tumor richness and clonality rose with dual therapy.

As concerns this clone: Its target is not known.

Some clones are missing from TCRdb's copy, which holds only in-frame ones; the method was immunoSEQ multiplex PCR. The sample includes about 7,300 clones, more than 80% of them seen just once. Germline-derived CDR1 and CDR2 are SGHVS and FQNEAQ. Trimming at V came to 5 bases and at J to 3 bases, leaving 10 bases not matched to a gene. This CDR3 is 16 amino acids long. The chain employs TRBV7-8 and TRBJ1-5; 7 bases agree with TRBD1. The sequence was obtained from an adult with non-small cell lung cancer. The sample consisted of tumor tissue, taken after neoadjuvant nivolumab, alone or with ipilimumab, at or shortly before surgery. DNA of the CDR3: TGTGCCAGCAGCCCGGAATACGGGACAGACAATCAGCCCCAGCATTTT. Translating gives CASSPEYGTDNQPQHF.